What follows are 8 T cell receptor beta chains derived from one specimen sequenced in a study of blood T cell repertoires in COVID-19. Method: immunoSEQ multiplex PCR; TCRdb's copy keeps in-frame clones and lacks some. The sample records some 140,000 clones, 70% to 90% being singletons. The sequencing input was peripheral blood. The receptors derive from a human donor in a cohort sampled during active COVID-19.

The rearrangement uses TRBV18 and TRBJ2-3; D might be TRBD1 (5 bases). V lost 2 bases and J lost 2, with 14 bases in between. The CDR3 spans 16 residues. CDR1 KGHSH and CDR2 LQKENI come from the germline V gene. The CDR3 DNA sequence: TGTGCCAGCTCACCAGGACATCAGGATCCCACAGATACGCAGTATTTT. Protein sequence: CASSPGHQDPTDTQYF.

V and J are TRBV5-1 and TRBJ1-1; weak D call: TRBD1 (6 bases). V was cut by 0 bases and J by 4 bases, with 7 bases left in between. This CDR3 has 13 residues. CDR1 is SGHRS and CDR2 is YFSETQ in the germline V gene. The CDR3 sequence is CASSLEGGTEAFF. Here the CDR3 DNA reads TGCGCCAGCAGCTTGGAAGGGGGCACTGAAGCTTTCTTT.

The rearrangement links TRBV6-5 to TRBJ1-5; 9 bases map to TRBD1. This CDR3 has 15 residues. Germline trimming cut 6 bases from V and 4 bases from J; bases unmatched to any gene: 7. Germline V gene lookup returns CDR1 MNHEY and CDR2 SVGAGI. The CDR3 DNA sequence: TGTGCCAGCAGCACCGGACAGGGGAGAAATCAGCCCCAGCATTTT. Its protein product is CASSTGQGRNQPQHF.

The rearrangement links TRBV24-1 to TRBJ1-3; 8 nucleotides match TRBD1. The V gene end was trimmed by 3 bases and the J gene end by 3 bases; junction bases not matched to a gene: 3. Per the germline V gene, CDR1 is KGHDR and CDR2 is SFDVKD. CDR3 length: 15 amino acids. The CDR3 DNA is TGTGCCACCAGTGATCAGGGGGCAGGTGGAAACACCATATATTTT. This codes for CATSDQGAGGNTIYF.

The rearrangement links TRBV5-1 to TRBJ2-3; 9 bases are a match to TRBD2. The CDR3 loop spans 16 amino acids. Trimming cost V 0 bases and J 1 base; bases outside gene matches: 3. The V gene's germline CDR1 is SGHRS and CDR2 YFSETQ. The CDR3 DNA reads TGCGCCAGCAGCTTGGCGTCTAGCGGGGGCACAGATACGCAGTATTTT. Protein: CASSLASSGGTDTQYF.

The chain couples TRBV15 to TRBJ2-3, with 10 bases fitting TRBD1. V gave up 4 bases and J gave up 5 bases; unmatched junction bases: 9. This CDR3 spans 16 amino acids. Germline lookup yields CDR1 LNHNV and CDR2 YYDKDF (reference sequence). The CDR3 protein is CATSTEQTGGVDTQYF. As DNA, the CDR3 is TGTGCCACCAGCACCGAACAGACAGGGGGCGTAGATACGCAGTATTTT.

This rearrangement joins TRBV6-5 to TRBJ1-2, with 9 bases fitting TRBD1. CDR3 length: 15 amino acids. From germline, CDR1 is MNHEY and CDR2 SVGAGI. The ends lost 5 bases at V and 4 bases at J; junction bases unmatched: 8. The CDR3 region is CASSLKDRGPYGYTF. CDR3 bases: TGTGCCAGCAGTCTGAAGGACAGGGGCCCCTATGGCTACACCTTC.

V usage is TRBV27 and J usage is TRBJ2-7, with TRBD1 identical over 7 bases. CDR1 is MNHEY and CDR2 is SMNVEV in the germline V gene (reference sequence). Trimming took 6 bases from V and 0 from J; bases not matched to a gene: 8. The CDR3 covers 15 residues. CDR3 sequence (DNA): TGTGCCAGCAGAAAACAGGGGTCGGGCTCCTACGAGCAGTACTTC. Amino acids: CASRKQGSGSYEQYF.